This T cell receptor beta chain was found in a study of radiotherapy plus CTLA-4 blockade in lung cancer. This clone was seen a handful of times. This CDR3 has 11 amino acids. Between the trimmed V and J ends, which lost 6 bases and 5 bases, there was a span of 8 bases. CDR1 and CDR2 (germline): MGHDK, SYGVNS. Sequenced by immunoSEQ multiplex PCR; TCRdb stores in-frame clones only, minus some. The repertoire has 90,000 to 100,000 clones, roughly 85% of them found once; the top ten carry roughly 23%. The receptor comes from a human donor with non-small cell lung cancer that progressed on radiotherapy plus ipilimumab. Here the sequenced sample was peripheral blood, taken from a patient treated with radiotherapy plus ipilimumab. This chain links TRBV25-1 with TRBJ2-7; D remains unclear. Here the CDR3 reads CASSLGDEQYF. CDR3 in DNA: TGTGCCAGCAGCCTTGGGGACGAGCAGTACTTC.